The clone carrying this T cell receptor beta chain was observed at least ten times. This entry comes from a study of T cells in Graves' hyperthyroidism and ophthalmopathy. V trimming: 8 bases; J trimming: 6 bases; junction bases outside the gene matches: 12. The CDR3 is 15 residues long. Germline V lookup: CDR1 SNHLY, CDR2 FYNNEI. The investigators amplified TCR beta CDR3 regions from RNA transcripts. The TCR CDR3 first-round RT-PCR relied on the HTBI primer set. TCRdb processed the multiplex PCR reads anew with MiXCR; each CDR3 protein has one entry. The data contain 370,000 or so distinct CDR3 sequences, 15% to 18% of them singletons.

The sample comprised blood. This receptor was obtained from a woman aged 18-30 years with Graves' hyperthyroidism that later progressed to Graves' ophthalmopathy. The chain employs TRBV2 and TRBJ2-2, with TRBD2 matching 7 bases. The chain's CDR3 is CASGDRDYYPGELFF. The CDR3 DNA follows: TGTGCCAGCGGGGACCGGGACTATTATCCCGGGGAGCTGTTTTTT.